This T cell receptor (beta chain) was observed in a study of blood T cells in healthy people across ages. Study results and limitations: In older individuals, TCR beta diversity per million T cells was lower, falling roughly linearly with age.

Primers used in a second PCR of roughly 6 to 11 cycles were a sample-barcoded 5' primer and a J-beta primer mix. Every molecule of cDNA carried a tag from a template-switch adaptor with 12 random nucleotides. All samples yielded 3 million or more CDR3-containing paired-end reads. TCRdb reprocessed the 5' RACE reads via MiXCR and lists one record per CDR3 protein. The sample consists of 1.5 million to 2 million distinct CDR3 sequences, 28% of them appearing once. Each donor gave ten milliliters of peripheral blood. CDR1 is SGHTA and CDR2 is FQGNSA in the germline V gene. The V end lost 3 bases, the J end lost 3 bases, and 8 bases lay between the germline ends. The length of the CDR3 is 13 residues. This clonotype was seen more than once but under ten times. Its antigen remains unidentified.

The chain has TRBV7-2 and TRBJ1-2; D is ambiguous. This sequence was found in a woman aged 25 to 39 in good health. The sequencing sample was made of blood. The CDR3 coding sequence is TGTGCCAGCAGCTTCGGTCAGTACTATGGCTACACCTTC. Its protein is CASSFGQYYGYTF.